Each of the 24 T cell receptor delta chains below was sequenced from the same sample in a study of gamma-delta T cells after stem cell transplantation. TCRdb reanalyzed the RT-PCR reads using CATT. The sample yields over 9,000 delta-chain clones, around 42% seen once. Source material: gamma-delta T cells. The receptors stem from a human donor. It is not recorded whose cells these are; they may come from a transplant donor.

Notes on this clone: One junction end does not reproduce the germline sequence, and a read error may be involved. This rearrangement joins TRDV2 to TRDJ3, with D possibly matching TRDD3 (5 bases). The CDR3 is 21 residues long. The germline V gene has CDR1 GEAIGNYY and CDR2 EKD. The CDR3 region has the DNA TGTGCCTGTGACACAGTCCCCTGCTGGGTGAGTATCTCCTGTGACACCCGACAGATGTTTTTC. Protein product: CACDTVPCWVSISCDTRQMFF.

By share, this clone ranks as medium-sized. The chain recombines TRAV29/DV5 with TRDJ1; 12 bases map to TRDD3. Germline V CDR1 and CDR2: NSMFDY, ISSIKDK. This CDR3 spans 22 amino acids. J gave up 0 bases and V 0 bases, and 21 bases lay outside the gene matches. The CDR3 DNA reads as TGTGCAGCAAGCGCTCCTACCCACTTACTGGGGGATACTTTGCGGTACACCGATAAACTCATCTTT. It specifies CAASAPTHLLGDTLRYTDKLIF.

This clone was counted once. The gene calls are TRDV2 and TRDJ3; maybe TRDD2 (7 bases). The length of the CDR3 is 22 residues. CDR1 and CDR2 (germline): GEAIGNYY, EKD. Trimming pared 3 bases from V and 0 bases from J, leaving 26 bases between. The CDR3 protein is CACDPGLPGVYSDSWDTRQMFF. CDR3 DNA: TGTGCCTGTGACCCCGGCCTTCCTGGGGTATACTCTGACTCCTGGGACACCCGACAGATGTTTTTC.

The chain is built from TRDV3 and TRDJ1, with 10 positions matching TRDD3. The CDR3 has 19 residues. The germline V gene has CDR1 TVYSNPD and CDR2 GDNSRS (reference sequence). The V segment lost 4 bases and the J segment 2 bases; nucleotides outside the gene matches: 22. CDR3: CACERTTSPRGDTTDKLIF. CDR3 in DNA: TGTGCCTGCGAGCGAACGACTTCCCCCCGGGGGGATACGACCGATAAACTCATCTTT.

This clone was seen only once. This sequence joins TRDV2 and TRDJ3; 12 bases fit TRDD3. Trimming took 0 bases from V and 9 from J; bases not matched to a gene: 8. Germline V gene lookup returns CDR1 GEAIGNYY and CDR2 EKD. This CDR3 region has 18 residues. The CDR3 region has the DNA TGTGCCTGTGACACCGTACTGGGGGATACCTTGGGCACCCGACAGATGTTTTTC. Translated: CACDTVLGDTLGTRQMFF.

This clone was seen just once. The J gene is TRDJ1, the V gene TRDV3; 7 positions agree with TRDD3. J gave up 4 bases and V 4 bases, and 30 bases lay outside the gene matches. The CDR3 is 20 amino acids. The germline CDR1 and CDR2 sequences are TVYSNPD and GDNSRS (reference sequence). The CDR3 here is CASDALYWGLKDGQGDKLIF. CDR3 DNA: TGTGCCTCCGATGCCTTGTACTGGGGACTTAAAGATGGGCAAGGCGATAAACTCATCTTT.

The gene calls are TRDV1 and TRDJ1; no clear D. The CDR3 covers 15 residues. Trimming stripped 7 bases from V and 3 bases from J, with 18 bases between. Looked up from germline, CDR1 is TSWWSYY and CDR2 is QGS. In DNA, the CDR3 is TGTGCTCTTGCCGACGCTGGAGGGTTGTCCGATAAACTCATCTTT. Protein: CALADAGGLSDKLIF.

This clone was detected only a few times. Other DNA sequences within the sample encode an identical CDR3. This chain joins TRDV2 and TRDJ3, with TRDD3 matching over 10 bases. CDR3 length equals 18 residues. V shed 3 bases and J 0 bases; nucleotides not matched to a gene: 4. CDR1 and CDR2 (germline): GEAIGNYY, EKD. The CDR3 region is CACDVLGDLSWDTRQMFF. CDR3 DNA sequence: TGTGCCTGTGACGTACTGGGGGATCTCTCCTGGGACACCCGACAGATGTTTTTC.

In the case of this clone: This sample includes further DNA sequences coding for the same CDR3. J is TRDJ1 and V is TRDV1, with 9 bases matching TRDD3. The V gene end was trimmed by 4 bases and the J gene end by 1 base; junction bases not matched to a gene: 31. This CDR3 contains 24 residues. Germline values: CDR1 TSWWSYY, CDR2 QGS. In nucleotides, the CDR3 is TGTGCTCTTGGGGCCCTTGCCTTCCTCCTCCCAAACTGGAGGGGATACGCTAGCACCGATAAACTCATCTTT. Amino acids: CALGALAFLLPNWRGYASTDKLIF.

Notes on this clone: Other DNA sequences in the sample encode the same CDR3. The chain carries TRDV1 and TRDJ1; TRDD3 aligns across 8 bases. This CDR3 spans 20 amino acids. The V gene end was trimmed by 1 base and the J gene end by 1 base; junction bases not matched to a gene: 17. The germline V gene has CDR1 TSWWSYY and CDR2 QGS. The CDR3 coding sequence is TGTGCTCTTGGGGAACAACCCTCCGCCTGGGGATACACTTGCACCGATAAACTCATCTTT. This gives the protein CALGEQPSAWGYTCTDKLIF.

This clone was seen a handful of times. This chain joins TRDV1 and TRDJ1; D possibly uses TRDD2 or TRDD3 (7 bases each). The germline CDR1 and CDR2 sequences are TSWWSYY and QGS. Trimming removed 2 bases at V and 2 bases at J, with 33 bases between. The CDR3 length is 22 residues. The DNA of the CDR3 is TGTGCTCTTGGGGAAGAAAAAAGTGGACTTCCTAACCCGTACTGGGGTACCGATAAACTCATCTTT. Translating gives CALGEEKSGLPNPYWGTDKLIF.

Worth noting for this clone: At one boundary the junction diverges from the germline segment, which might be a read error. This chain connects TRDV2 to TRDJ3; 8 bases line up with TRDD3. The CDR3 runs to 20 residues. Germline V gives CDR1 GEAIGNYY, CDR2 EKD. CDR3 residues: CACDLYWGPLSSWDARQMFF. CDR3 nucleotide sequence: TGTGCCTGTGACCTGTACTGGGGGCCACTAAGCTCCTGGGACGCCCGACAGATGTTTTTC.

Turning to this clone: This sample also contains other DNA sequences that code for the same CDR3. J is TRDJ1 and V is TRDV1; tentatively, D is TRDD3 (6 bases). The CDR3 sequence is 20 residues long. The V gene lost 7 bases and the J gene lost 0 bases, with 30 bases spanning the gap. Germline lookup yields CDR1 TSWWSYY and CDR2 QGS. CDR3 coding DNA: TGTGCTCTTGTCCTGGGTCTACCGCCCTCGGGGGAACCGTACACCGATAAACTCATCTTT. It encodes CALVLGLPPSGEPYTDKLIF.

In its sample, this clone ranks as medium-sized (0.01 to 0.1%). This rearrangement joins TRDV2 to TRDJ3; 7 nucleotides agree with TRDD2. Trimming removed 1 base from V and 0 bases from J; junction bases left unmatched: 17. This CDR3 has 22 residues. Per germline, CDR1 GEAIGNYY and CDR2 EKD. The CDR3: CACDTVPSSDHPRSWDTRQMFF. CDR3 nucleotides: TGTGCCTGTGACACGGTCCCTTCCTCTGACCACCCTCGCTCCTGGGACACCCGACAGATGTTTTTC.

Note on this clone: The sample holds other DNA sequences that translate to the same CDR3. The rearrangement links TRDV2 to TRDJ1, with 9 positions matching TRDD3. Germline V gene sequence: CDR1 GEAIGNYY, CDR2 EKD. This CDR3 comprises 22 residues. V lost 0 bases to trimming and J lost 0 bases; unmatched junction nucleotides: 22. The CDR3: CACDTGQPGFTYWGTHTDKLIF. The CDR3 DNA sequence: TGTGCCTGTGACACCGGACAACCAGGGTTTACTTACTGGGGGACTCACACCGATAAACTCATCTTT.

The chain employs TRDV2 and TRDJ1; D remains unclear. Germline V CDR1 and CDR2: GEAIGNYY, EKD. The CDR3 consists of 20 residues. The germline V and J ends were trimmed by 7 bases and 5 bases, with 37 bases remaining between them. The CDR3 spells CACTLPLDRRGPSSADKLIF. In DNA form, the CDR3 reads TGTGCCTGCACACTCCCCCTGGACAGGAGGGGCCCATCATCGGCGGATAAACTCATCTTT.

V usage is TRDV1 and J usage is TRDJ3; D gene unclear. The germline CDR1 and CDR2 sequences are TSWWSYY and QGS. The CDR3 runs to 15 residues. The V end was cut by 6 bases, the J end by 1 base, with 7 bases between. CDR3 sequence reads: CALGPLSWDTRQMFF. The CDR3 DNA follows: TGTGCTCTTGGTCCCTTATCCTGGGACACCCGACAGATGTTTTTC.

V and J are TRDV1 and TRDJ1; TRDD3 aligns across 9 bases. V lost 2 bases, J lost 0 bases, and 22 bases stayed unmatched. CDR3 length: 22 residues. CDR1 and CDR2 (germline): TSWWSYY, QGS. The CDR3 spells CALGEGDTDSYVNGVYTDKLIF. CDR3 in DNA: TGTGCTCTTGGGGAAGGGGATACGGATTCCTACGTTAATGGGGTGTACACCGATAAACTCATCTTT.

This chain's CDR3 is CALGNPPTLGGYYTDKLIF. The CDR3 DNA reads as TGTGCTCTTGGGAACCCGCCTACACTGGGGGGATATTACACCGATAAACTCATCTTT. V gene TRDV1 combines with J gene TRDJ1; TRDD3 matches at 8 bases. The germline gives CDR1 TSWWSYY, CDR2 QGS. The trim removed 5 bases at V and 0 bases at J, leaving 17 bases unmatched. This CDR3 region has 19 residues.

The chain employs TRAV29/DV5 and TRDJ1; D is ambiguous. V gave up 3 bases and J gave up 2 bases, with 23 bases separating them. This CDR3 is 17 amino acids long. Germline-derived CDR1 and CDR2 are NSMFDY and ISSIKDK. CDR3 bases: TGTGCAGCAATGTGGCGTGCCCGTGGCTGGCGGACCGATAAACTCATCTTT. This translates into CAAMWRARGWRTDKLIF.

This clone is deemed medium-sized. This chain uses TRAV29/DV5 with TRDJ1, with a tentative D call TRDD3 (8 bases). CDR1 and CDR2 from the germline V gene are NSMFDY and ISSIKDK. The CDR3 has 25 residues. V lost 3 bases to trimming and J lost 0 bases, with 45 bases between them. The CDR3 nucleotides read TGTGCAGCAACTAAATACCATTCCTACATAATGCATGGGGATACACATCGGGGGTACACCGATAAACTCATCTTT. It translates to CAATKYHSYIMHGDTHRGYTDKLIF.

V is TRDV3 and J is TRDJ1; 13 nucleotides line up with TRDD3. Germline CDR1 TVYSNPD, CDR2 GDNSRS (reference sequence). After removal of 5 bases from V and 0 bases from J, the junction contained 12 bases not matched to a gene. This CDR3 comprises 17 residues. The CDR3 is CAQSTGGYGLYTDKLIF. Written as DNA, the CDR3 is TGTGCCCAAAGTACTGGGGGATACGGCCTTTACACCGATAAACTCATCTTT.

CDR3 residues: CALGDQFLPSWGIRVPDKLIF. CDR3 DNA: TGTGCTCTTGGGGATCAATTCCTACCGTCTTGGGGGATACGCGTCCCCGATAAACTCATCTTT. The chain recombines TRDV1 with TRDJ1; TRDD3 matches at 11 bases. This CDR3 spans 21 amino acids. Per the germline V gene, CDR1 is TSWWSYY and CDR2 is QGS. V dropped 3 bases and J dropped 3; count of bases not matched to a gene: 21.

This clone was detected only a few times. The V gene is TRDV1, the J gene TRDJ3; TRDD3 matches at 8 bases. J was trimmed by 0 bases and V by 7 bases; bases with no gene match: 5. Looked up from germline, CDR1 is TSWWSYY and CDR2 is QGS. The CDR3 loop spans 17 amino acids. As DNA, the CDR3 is TGTGCTCTTGTACTGGGGGTTCGCTCCTGGGACACCCGACAGATGTTTTTC. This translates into CALVLGVRSWDTRQMFF.